The 32 T cell receptor beta chains in this list originate from one sample, sequenced in a study of blood T cell repertoires in COVID-19. Some clones are missing from TCRdb's copy, which holds only in-frame ones; the method was immunoSEQ multiplex PCR. The sample holds about 58,000 clones, about nine tenths seen once. Sequenced: peripheral blood. The receptor source for this set is a woman aged 55-70 years with active COVID-19.

V and J are TRBV5-4 and TRBJ2-5; tentative D call: TRBD1 (6 bases). V was pared by 3 bases and J by 1 base, with 10 bases between. CDR1 and CDR2 from the germline V gene are SGHNT and YYREEE (reference sequence). CDR3 length equals 14 residues. CDR3 in DNA: TGTGCCAGCAGCTCAGGGGCCCTCCAAGAGACCCAGTACTTC. Its translation is CASSSGALQETQYF.

This sequence joins TRBV5-4 and TRBJ1-6; D ambiguous. Trimming pared 0 bases from V and 6 bases from J, leaving 10 bases between. The germline gives CDR1 SGHNT, CDR2 YYREEE (reference sequence). The CDR3 length is 15 residues. The CDR3 region has the DNA TGTGCCAGCAGCTTGGGTGGCAGTGTTAATTCACCCCTCCACTTT. This encodes CASSLGGSVNSPLHF.

The rearrangement uses TRBV7-2 and TRBJ2-5; 12 bases map to TRBD2. Germline V gene sequence: CDR1 SGHTA, CDR2 FQGNSA. V trimming: 5 bases; J trimming: 5 bases; junction bases outside the gene matches: 6. The CDR3 contains 15 residues. The CDR3 reads CASSPLAGGRETQYF. The CDR3 DNA sequence: TGTGCCAGCAGCCCTCTAGCGGGGGGGCGGGAGACCCAGTACTTC.

V usage is TRBV5-1 and J usage is TRBJ1-1, with a weak D call TRBD1 (5 bases). Looked up from germline, CDR1 is SGHRS and CDR2 is YFSETQ. V was cut by 1 base and J by 1 base, with 5 bases left in between. CDR3 length equals 13 residues. CDR3 bases: TGCGCCAGCAGCTTGACAGGGAACACTGAAGCTTTCTTT. Its translation: CASSLTGNTEAFF.

The CDR3 reads CASSFNRGEAFF. DNA for the CDR3: TGTGCCAGCAGTTTTAACAGGGGGGAAGCTTTCTTT. This chain links TRBV27 with TRBJ1-1, with 8 bases lining up with TRBD1. The V and J ends lost 3 bases and 8 bases, in that order; junction bases with no gene match: 2. Germline CDR1 and CDR2: MNHEY and SMNVEV (reference sequence). CDR3 length equals 12 residues.

The V and J genes are TRBV7-3 and TRBJ2-2, with 7 bases aligning to TRBD1. J was trimmed by 5 bases and V by 5 bases; bases with no gene match: 8. Germline assignment: CDR1 SGHTA and CDR2 FQGTGA. The CDR3 consists of 15 residues. The CDR3 loop reads CASSLGTAGTGELFF. The CDR3 DNA sequence: TGTGCCAGCAGCCTGGGGACAGCAGGAACCGGGGAGCTGTTTTTT.

The V call is TRBV5-1, the J call TRBJ1-6; TRBD1 aligns across 9 bases. Germline V gene lookup returns CDR1 SGHRS and CDR2 YFSETQ. There are 15 residues in the CDR3. With 1 base clipped from V and 6 bases from J, the junction kept 2 bases outside the gene matches. CDR3 in DNA: TGCGCCAGCAGCTTGTGGACAGGGGCTAATTCACCCCTCCACTTT. Amino acid sequence: CASSLWTGANSPLHF.

This chain links TRBV6-5 with TRBJ1-2; D may be TRBD1 (6 bases). Germline V CDR1 and CDR2: MNHEY, SVGAGI. The CDR3 runs 14 residues. The V end was cut by 8 bases, the J end by 6 bases, with 19 bases between. The CDR3 protein is CASASRDTFHGYTF. CDR3 DNA: TGTGCCAGCGCTTCCCGGGACACCTTCCATGGCTACACCTTC.

As regards this clone: A read error may account for a junction end that differs from germline. The rearrangement links TRBV7-7 to TRBJ2-1; 7 bases align to TRBD1. CDR1 is SSHAT and CDR2 is FNYEAQ in the germline V gene (reference sequence). This CDR3 is built from 13 residues. This CDR3 reads CASSLAKGQVLFF. For the CDR3, the DNA is TGTGCTAGCAGCTTAGCGAAAGGACAGGTGTTGTTCTTC.

The chain links TRBV9 to TRBJ2-2, with D unresolved. With 3 bases removed from V and 1 base from J, the gap between germline ends came to 7 bases. The germline V gene has CDR1 SGDLS and CDR2 YYNGEE. This CDR3 has 14 amino acids. CDR3 DNA: TGTGCCAGCAGCGAACGACTGAACACCGGGGAGCTGTTTTTT. Protein sequence: CASSERLNTGELFF.

The chain couples TRBV5-5 to TRBJ2-7, with 7 bases lining up with TRBD1. CDR3 length: 16 amino acids. Germline assignment: CDR1 SGHKS and CDR2 YYEKEE (reference sequence). The J segment lost 2 bases and the V segment lost 2 bases, leaving 10 bases of the junction unmatched. The CDR3 is CASSFQPGQTTYEQYF. Here the CDR3 DNA reads TGTGCCAGCAGCTTCCAACCGGGACAGACGACCTACGAGCAGTACTTC.

In nucleotides, the CDR3 is TGTGCCAGCAGTCTACAGGGTCTCAACTCCTACAATGAGCAGTTCTTC. Amino acid sequence: CASSLQGLNSYNEQFF. The chain links TRBV2 to TRBJ2-1; D may be TRBD1 (6 bases). The CDR3 has 16 residues. The V and J ends lost 5 bases and 0 bases respectively, with 14 bases between them. The germline gives CDR1 SNHLY, CDR2 FYNNEI.

This rearrangement joins TRBV15 to TRBJ1-3, with TRBD1 identical over 11 bases. This CDR3 has 19 residues. The trim removed 0 bases at V and 3 bases at J, leaving 10 bases unmatched. Germline lookup yields CDR1 LNHNV and CDR2 YYDKDF (reference sequence). In DNA, the CDR3 is TGTGCCACCAGCAGAGATAGGCGCTGGACAGGGGGCCGTGGAAACACCATATATTTT. Amino acids: CATSRDRRWTGGRGNTIYF.

The rearrangement joins TRBV18 to TRBJ1-3, with a possible D match to TRBD1 (6 bases). The CDR3 has 15 amino acids. Germline CDR1 reads KGHSH; CDR2 reads LQKENI. With 5 bases removed from V and 2 bases from J, the gap between germline ends came to 13 bases. This chain's CDR3 is CASSERGAPGNTIYF. As DNA, the CDR3 is TGTGCCAGCTCAGAGCGGGGGGCTCCTGGAAACACCATATATTTT.

This rearrangement joins TRBV18 to TRBJ2-3, with 9 bases fitting TRBD1. V trimming: 5 bases; J trimming: 6 bases; junction bases outside the gene matches: 3. Germline V gene data show CDR1 as KGHSH and CDR2 as LQKENI. The CDR3 covers 13 residues. CDR3 residues: CASSRDRVDTQYF. CDR3 bases: TGTGCCAGCTCAAGGGACAGGGTTGATACGCAGTATTTT.

This clone was picked up a small number of times. V gene TRBV12-3 or TRBV12-4 combines with J gene TRBJ1-6; 8 nucleotides agree with TRBD1. This CDR3 is 13 amino acids long. V was clipped by 8 bases and J by 10 bases; unmatched bases: 7. The CDR3 bases are TGTGCCAGCTCCTTGACAGGGGCATCACCCCTCCACTTT. Translated, it gives CASSLTGASPLHF.

CDR3 nucleotide sequence: TGTGCCAGCAGCCAGGGGCGCCCAGATACGCAGTATTTT. Amino acids: CASSQGRPDTQYF. The chain couples TRBV6-6 to TRBJ2-3; maybe TRBD1 (6 bases). The CDR3 is made up of 13 amino acids. V shed 6 bases and J shed 4 bases, with 11 bases lying between them. In germline, CDR1 is MNHNY, CDR2 SVGAGI (reference sequence).

This chain joins TRBV5-6 and TRBJ2-5, with 9 bases fitting TRBD1. The CDR3 runs 14 residues. CDR1 is SGHDT and CDR2 is YYEEEE in the germline V gene. The V and J ends lost 3 bases and 1 base, in that order; junction bases with no gene match: 1. CDR3 loop: CASSYRGLQETQYF. CDR3 sequence (DNA): TGTGCCAGCAGCTACAGGGGGCTCCAAGAGACCCAGTACTTC.

The chain recombines TRBV4-2 with TRBJ1-3, with 9 nucleotides matching TRBD1. The CDR3 sequence is 16 residues long. Germline V gene data show CDR1 as LGHNA and CDR2 as YNFKEQ. V lost 5 bases and J lost 1; bases outside the gene matches: 6. CDR3 protein: CASSEVDRGSGNTIYF. As DNA, the CDR3 is TGTGCCAGCAGCGAAGTGGACAGGGGATCTGGAAACACCATATATTTT.

The rearrangement joins TRBV11-2 to TRBJ1-5; maybe TRBD1 (6 bases). This CDR3 region has 14 residues. Per the germline V gene, CDR1 is SGHAT and CDR2 is FQNNGV. V lost 1 base to trimming and J lost 2 bases, with 6 bases between them. The CDR3 nucleotides are TGTGCCAGCAGCTTAGCAGGGGGCAATCAGCCCCAGCATTTT. This codes for CASSLAGGNQPQHF.

The V gene is TRBV25-1, the J gene TRBJ2-7; D not certain. The V end was cut by 6 bases, the J end by 3 bases, with 15 bases between. The germline CDR1 and CDR2 sequences are MGHDK and SYGVNS. The CDR3 covers 14 residues. DNA for the CDR3: TGTGCCAGCAGCATGCCAGGAATAGTCTACGAGCAGTACTTC. Its translation is CASSMPGIVYEQYF.

This clone was detected many times. CDR3 loop: CASSPRGISGEQYF. Here the CDR3 DNA reads TGTGCCAGCAGCCCGCGCGGCATATCCGGCGAGCAGTACTTC. This chain uses TRBV5-8 with TRBJ2-7; D remains ambiguous. The CDR3 is 14 amino acids. With 4 bases removed from V and 6 bases from J, the gap between germline ends came to 17 bases. CDR1 SGHTS and CDR2 YDEGEE come from the germline V gene.

The CDR3 DNA reads as TGCGCCAGCAGGGATTCGATAACAGGGGAGACCCAGTACTTC. Protein: CASRDSITGETQYF. V gene TRBV5-1 combines with J gene TRBJ2-5; weak D call: TRBD1 (6 bases). Per the germline V gene, CDR1 is SGHRS and CDR2 is YFSETQ. V gave up 5 bases and J gave up 5 bases, with 16 bases separating them. The CDR3 is made up of 14 amino acids. The full variable domain, rest sourced from reference TRBV5-1 and TRBJ2-5, is KAGVTQTPRYLIKTRGQQVTLSCSPISGHRSVSWYQQTPGQGLQFLFEYFSETQRNKGNFPGRFSGRQFSNSRSEMNVSTLELGDSALYLCASRDSITGETQYFGPGTRLLVL.

The chain is built from TRBV5-1 and TRBJ2-2, with TRBD1 as a possible D gene (5 bases). This CDR3 spans 13 amino acids. The V and J ends lost 4 bases and 2 bases respectively, with 6 bases between them. CDR1 is SGHRS and CDR2 is YFSETQ in the germline V gene. The CDR3, as DNA: TGCGCCAGCAGCCAGGGTAACACCGGGGAGCTGTTTTTT. Translation: CASSQGNTGELFF.

The chain recombines TRBV4-1 with TRBJ1-5; TRBD1 agrees at 9 bases. The CDR3 has 18 residues. Germline values: CDR1 MGHRA, CDR2 YSYEKL. The V segment lost 2 bases and the J segment 2 bases; nucleotides outside the gene matches: 10. The CDR3 DNA reads as TGCGCCAGCAGCCAATCCCCCTCGACAGGGGGTGGCAATCAGCCCCAGCATTTT. Its translation: CASSQSPSTGGGNQPQHF.

V gene TRBV5-1 combines with J gene TRBJ2-5; D is possibly TRBD2 (5 bases). V lost 2 bases to trimming and J lost 5 bases, with 13 bases between them. The CDR3 is 14 residues long. From germline, CDR1 is SGHRS and CDR2 YFSETQ. The CDR3 is CASSLYSGAETQYF. The CDR3 DNA sequence: TGCGCCAGCAGCTTATACAGCGGCGCCGAGACCCAGTACTTC.

V usage is TRBV15 and J usage is TRBJ1-1; no clear D. This CDR3 has 14 residues. Germline V lookup: CDR1 LNHNV, CDR2 YYDKDF (reference sequence). Between the trimmed V and J ends, which lost 0 bases and 3 bases, there was a span of 8 bases. Here the CDR3 reads CATSRDTGDTEAFF. The CDR3 nucleotides are TGTGCCACCAGCAGAGATACCGGGGACACTGAAGCTTTCTTT.

V and J are TRBV7-2 and TRBJ2-2, with unresolved D. Trimming left V 7 bases short and J 6 bases short, with 12 bases between. The CDR3 covers 13 residues. Germline assignment: CDR1 SGHTA and CDR2 FQGNSA. This CDR3 is CASKEFRAGELFF. The CDR3 DNA follows: TGTGCCAGCAAGGAGTTCCGGGCCGGGGAGCTGTTTTTT.

This clone was recorded only once. This sequence joins TRBV2 and TRBJ2-7; 9 positions agree with TRBD1. The CDR3 spans 15 residues. J was trimmed by 7 bases and V by 4 bases; bases with no gene match: 11. In germline, CDR1 is SNHLY, CDR2 FYNNEI. Written as DNA, the CDR3 is TGTGCCAGCAGTGTACAGGGGGCATTTCTAAGAGAGCAGTACTTC. Encoded protein: CASSVQGAFLREQYF.

V and J are TRBV12-3 or TRBV12-4 and TRBJ2-2; TRBD2 is a possible D gene (5 bases). This CDR3 comprises 13 residues. Trimming removed 6 bases from V and 6 bases from J, with 11 bases in between. In DNA, the CDR3 is TGTGCCAGCAGATCCGGGAATCCCGGGGAGCTGTTTTTT. It translates to CASRSGNPGELFF.

In nucleotides, the CDR3 is TGTGCCAGCAGCCGCTCAGTCCAGGGGATTCAGTACTTC. It yields the protein CASSRSVQGIQYF. V is TRBV14 and J is TRBJ2-4, with a tentative D call TRBD1 (6 bases). Germline lookup yields CDR1 SGHDN and CDR2 FVKESK. This CDR3 is 13 amino acids long. V was cut by 4 bases and J by 10 bases, with 14 bases left in between.

V and J are TRBV12-3 or TRBV12-4 and TRBJ2-1; no definite D call. The CDR3 totals 13 residues. V lost 6 bases to trimming and J lost 10 bases, with 16 bases between them. CDR3 in amino acids: CASSHNYGREQFF. The CDR3 DNA is TGTGCCAGCAGCCACAATTATGGGCGCGAGCAGTTCTTC.